One and the same sample provided the 31 T cell receptor beta chains below, sequenced in a study of blood T cell repertoires in COVID-19. Sequenced by immunoSEQ multiplex PCR; TCRdb stores in-frame clones only, minus some. The table records 85,000 to 100,000 clones, 90% of them present only once. Sample: peripheral blood. Receptors were obtained from a man in his fifties or sixties with acute or convalescent COVID-19.

The V call is TRBV7-2, the J call TRBJ1-5; D unresolved. The V end lost 3 bases, the J end lost 5 bases, and 5 bases lay between the germline ends. The CDR3 runs 12 residues. The germline V gene encodes CDR1 SGHTA and CDR2 FQGNSA. The CDR3 sequence is CASSFRDQPQHF. CDR3 coding DNA: TGTGCCAGCAGCTTCCGTGATCAGCCCCAGCATTTT.

Only one count was recorded for this clone. The chain combines TRBV6-5 with TRBJ2-1, with a tentative D call TRBD1 (6 bases). Germline V lookup: CDR1 MNHEY, CDR2 SVGAGI. V gave up 7 bases and J gave up 9 bases, with 16 bases separating them. This CDR3 comprises 13 residues. The DNA for the CDR3 is TGTGCCAGCAATCCCCAAACAGGGTCTGAGCAGTTCTTC. Protein sequence: CASNPQTGSEQFF.

The J gene is TRBJ1-1, the V gene TRBV18, with D tentatively TRBD1 (5 bases). The V and J ends lost 6 bases and 1 base respectively, with 9 bases between them. Germline V CDR1 and CDR2: KGHSH, LQKENI. There are 13 residues in the CDR3. The CDR3 bases are TGTGCCAGCTCCCGACAGCCGAACACTGAAGCTTTCTTT. Residues: CASSRQPNTEAFF.

This clone was counted once. V gene TRBV10-3 combines with J gene TRBJ1-3, with 7 nucleotides matching TRBD1. The CDR3 totals 15 residues. Germline trimming cut 6 bases from V and 3 bases from J; bases unmatched to any gene: 8. Germline values: CDR1 ENHRY, CDR2 SYGVKD. This CDR3 is CAISVQGDFGNTIYF. The CDR3 DNA reads TGTGCCATCAGCGTCCAGGGGGATTTTGGAAACACCATATATTTT.

The gene calls are TRBV21-1 and TRBJ2-3; the table names TRBD1, a call not compared with the DNA. TRBV21-1 is described as a pseudogene. CDR3 length: 16 residues. The DNA of the CDR3 is TGTGCCAGCAGCAAAACAACAGAACCCGCTACAGATACGCAGTATTTT. Encoded protein: CASSKTTEPATDTQYF.

The chain recombines TRBV5-1 with TRBJ1-5; 8 nucleotides align to TRBD1. The CDR3 has 15 amino acids. Germline V CDR1 and CDR2: SGHRS, YFSETQ. CDR3 coding DNA: TGCGCGACTTCGGGGGACAGGTATAGCAATCAGCCCCAGCATTTT. Translated, it gives CATSGDRYSNQPQHF. The full variable domain, rest sourced from reference TRBV5-1 and TRBJ1-5, is KAGVTQTPRYLIKTRGQQVTLSCSPISGHRSVSWYQQTPGQGLQFLFEYFSETQRNKGNFPGRFSGRQFSNSRSEMNVSTLELGDSALYLCATSGDRYSNQPQHFGDGTRLSIL.

As regards this clone: A single base separates this from a much larger clone, so it may be a read error. The genes are TRBV12-3 or TRBV12-4 and TRBJ1-2; 7 bases are shared with TRBD1. The CDR3 runs to 13 residues. CDR3 in DNA: TGTGCCAGCAGCTTAGGGGACAGCTATGGCTACACCTTC. Translated: CASSLGDSYGYTF.

The chain combines TRBV27 with TRBJ2-1, with 9 bases fitting TRBD2. The CDR3 contains 18 residues. CDR1 and CDR2 from the germline V gene are MNHEY and SMNVEV (reference sequence). The trim removed 4 bases at V and 5 bases at J, leaving 15 bases unmatched. CDR3 sequence reads: CASSSRGGGWLGNNEQFF. The CDR3 nucleotides are TGTGCCAGCAGTTCGCGGGGGGGCGGCTGGTTGGGAAACAATGAGCAGTTCTTC.

The rearrangement uses TRBV27 and TRBJ2-4; 8 nucleotides match TRBD1. The CDR3 is 15 amino acids. From germline, CDR1 is MNHEY and CDR2 SMNVEV (reference sequence). With 6 bases clipped from V and 6 bases from J, the junction kept 10 bases outside the gene matches. For the CDR3, the DNA is TGTGCCAGCAGCCCTCGACAGGGGAGGCGAAACATTCAGTACTTC. Translation: CASSPRQGRRNIQYF.

The CDR3 region has the DNA TGTGCCAGCAGCCCCAGGGAGAACACTGAAGCTTTCTTT. This sequence encodes CASSPRENTEAFF. The chain couples TRBV6-5 to TRBJ1-1; maybe TRBD1 (5 bases). V gave up 6 bases and J gave up 1 base, with 9 bases separating them. The germline V gene has CDR1 MNHEY and CDR2 SVGAGI. CDR3 size: 13 residues.

The chain combines TRBV2 with TRBJ2-7; a possible D gene is TRBD1 (5 bases). Deletions cut 4 bases from V and 6 bases from J, with 16 bases between. The germline V gene has CDR1 SNHLY and CDR2 FYNNEI. CDR3 size: 14 residues. CDR3 DNA sequence: TGTGCCAGCAGTGCCCAGGGTAAGGCCTTCGAGCAGTACGTC. Amino acids: CASSAQGKAFEQYV.

The chain recombines TRBV29-1 with TRBJ1-5; 7 bases match TRBD1. J gave up 1 base and V 7 bases, and 13 bases lay outside the gene matches. Germline V gives CDR1 SQVTM, CDR2 ANQGSEA. The CDR3 has 16 amino acids. The CDR3 here is CSDQRTGPKSNQPQHF. The CDR3 DNA is TGCAGCGACCAGAGGACAGGCCCAAAGAGCAATCAGCCCCAGCATTTT.

The J gene is TRBJ1-5, the V gene TRBV5-6; D remains ambiguous. Germline values: CDR1 SGHDT, CDR2 YYEEEE. CDR3 size: 16 residues. Deletions cut 2 bases from V and 0 bases from J, with 12 bases between. CDR3 loop: CASSLYEGYSNQPQHF. DNA of the CDR3: TGTGCCAGCAGCTTATACGAGGGTTATAGCAATCAGCCCCAGCATTTT.

The chain employs TRBV2 and TRBJ2-3; the match to TRBD2 covers 8 bases. This CDR3 has 15 amino acids. V dropped 3 bases and J dropped 3; count of bases not matched to a gene: 5. Germline-derived CDR1 and CDR2 are SNHLY and FYNNEI. In DNA form, the CDR3 reads TGTGCCAGCAGTGAGGGCCCGGGGGGGACAGATACGCAGTATTTT. It is translated as CASSEGPGGTDTQYF.

This chain uses TRBV27 with TRBJ1-5; D is undetermined. V dropped 7 bases and J dropped 0 bases, with 16 bases sitting between them. The CDR3 spans 16 residues. Germline V gives CDR1 MNHEY, CDR2 SMNVEV (reference sequence). In nucleotides, the CDR3 is TGTGCCAGCACCGCGTTCGGACGGGATAGCAATCAGCCCCAGCATTTT. The encoded protein is CASTAFGRDSNQPQHF.

This sequence joins TRBV19 and TRBJ1-1, with TRBD1 matching 7 bases. The CDR3 loop spans 14 amino acids. Germline CDR1 LNHDA, CDR2 SQIVND (reference sequence). V trimming: 5 bases; J trimming: 4 bases; junction bases outside the gene matches: 7. The DNA of the CDR3 is TGTGCCAGTAGTGAGTATCAGGGGGGCACTGAAGCTTTCTTT. Protein: CASSEYQGGTEAFF. Full variable domain (missing parts from reference TRBV19 and TRBJ1-1): DGGITQSPKYLFRKEGQNVTLSCEQNLNHDAMYWYRQDPGQGLRLIYYSQIVNDFQKGDIAEGYSVSREKKESFPLTVTSAQKNPTAFYLCASSEYQGGTEAFFGQGTRLTVV.

The V gene is TRBV25-1, the J gene TRBJ2-3; 7 bases agree with TRBD1. V gave up 6 bases and J gave up 4 bases; unmatched junction bases: 10. The germline V gene has CDR1 MGHDK and CDR2 SYGVNS. The CDR3 totals 15 residues. CDR3 nucleotides: TGTGCCAGCAGGAGGGACAGCTCACGTGCAGATACGCAGTATTTT. Protein sequence: CASRRDSSRADTQYF.

The table lists this clone with a count of one. The chain is built from TRBV11-2 and TRBJ2-7; tentatively, D is TRBD1 (5 bases). The CDR3 runs to 12 residues. From germline, CDR1 is SGHAT and CDR2 FQNNGV. V shed 5 bases and J shed 4 bases, with 9 bases lying between them. The CDR3 region is CASSPQGYEQYF. CDR3 DNA sequence: TGTGCCAGCAGCCCTCAGGGATACGAGCAGTACTTC.

J is TRBJ1-1 and V is TRBV6-5; weak D call: TRBD1 (6 bases). V lost 7 bases and J 1 base, leaving 16 bases between the germline ends. CDR1 and CDR2 from the germline V gene are MNHEY and SVGAGI. The CDR3 length is 15 residues. The CDR3 reads CASTGGRGTNTEAFF. In nucleotides, the CDR3 is TGTGCCAGCACTGGGGGCAGGGGTACGAACACTGAAGCTTTCTTT.

The rearrangement uses TRBV28 and TRBJ1-6, with 7 bases lining up with TRBD1. Unmatched junction bases numbered 11, after V lost 6 bases and J lost 0 bases. This CDR3 is 18 amino acids long. CDR1 is MDHEN, CDR2 SYDVKM, per germline. The CDR3 nucleotides are TGTGCCAGCAGGGGCGGGACAGTCGGAAGCTCCTATAATTCACCCCTCCACTTT. Translation: CASRGGTVGSSYNSPLHF.

The rearrangement joins TRBV5-5 to TRBJ1-1; D is perhaps TRBD1 (6 bases). The CDR3 sequence is 14 residues long. Germline CDR1 SGHKS, CDR2 YYEKEE (reference sequence). V lost 2 bases to trimming and J lost 3 bases, with 11 bases between them. CDR3: CASSFPGGHTEAFF. The CDR3 region has the DNA TGTGCCAGCAGCTTCCCGGGGGGCCACACTGAAGCTTTCTTT.

This clone was detected only once. The chain joins TRBV19 to TRBJ1-5, with D perhaps TRBD1 (5 bases). V dropped 7 bases and J dropped 2 bases, with 21 bases sitting between them. CDR1 is LNHDA and CDR2 is SQIVND in the germline V gene (reference sequence). The CDR3 extends over 17 amino acids. In DNA, the CDR3 is TGTGCCAGTAACCCCGTGGCGGGAGGGGTGGGCAATCAGCCCCAGCATTTT. Protein: CASNPVAGGVGNQPQHF. Using reference TRBV19 and TRBJ1-5 for the parts outside the CDR3, the full variable domain is DGGITQSPKYLFRKEGQNVTLSCEQNLNHDAMYWYRQDPGQGLRLIYYSQIVNDFQKGDIAEGYSVSREKKESFPLTVTSAQKNPTAFYLCASNPVAGGVGNQPQHFGDGTRLSIL.

V gene TRBV3-1 (or the pseudogene TRBV3-2) combines with J gene TRBJ2-1; D is undetermined. V was pared by 5 bases and J by 10 bases, with 12 bases between. CDR1 and CDR2 (germline): LGHDT, YNNKEL (reference sequence). The CDR3 extends over 12 amino acids. CDR3 sequence reads: CASSDLDSEQFF. The DNA for the CDR3 is TGTGCCAGCAGCGACCTAGACTCCGAGCAGTTCTTC.

The genes are TRBV15 and TRBJ1-2; 9 bases align to TRBD1. Looked up from germline, CDR1 is LNHNV and CDR2 is YYDKDF (reference sequence). The J segment lost 7 bases and the V segment lost 1 base, leaving 10 bases of the junction unmatched. The CDR3 runs to 16 residues. CDR3 sequence reads: CATSRGGQGMRGGYTF. CDR3 nucleotide sequence: TGTGCCACCAGCAGAGGGGGACAGGGTATGAGAGGTGGCTACACCTTC.

This chain's CDR3 is CASSYFGQGRTEAFF. CDR3 nucleotides: TGTGCCAGTAGTTATTTCGGACAGGGACGCACTGAAGCTTTCTTT. The chain joins TRBV19 to TRBJ1-1, with 8 bases identical to TRBD1. There are 15 residues in the CDR3. CDR1 and CDR2 (germline): LNHDA, SQIVND (reference sequence). V trimming: 5 bases; J trimming: 4 bases; junction bases outside the gene matches: 9.

The chain's CDR3 is CASSPHDSYGYTF. CDR3 in DNA: TGTGCCAGCAGCCCCCACGACAGTTATGGCTACACCTTC. This rearrangement joins TRBV7-8 to TRBJ1-2, with D tentatively TRBD1 (5 bases). Germline loops: CDR1 SGHVS, CDR2 FQNEAQ. V was clipped by 5 bases and J by 5 bases, with 12 bases between them. The CDR3 extends over 13 amino acids.

The V gene is TRBV6-5, the J gene TRBJ2-6, with no clear D. CDR1 MNHEY and CDR2 SVGAGI come from the germline V gene. The length of the CDR3 is 15 residues. V lost 2 bases and J lost 1, with 6 bases in between. The CDR3 reads CASSYADSGANVLTF. CDR3 sequence (DNA): TGTGCCAGCAGTTACGCGGATTCTGGGGCCAACGTCCTGACTTTC.

The gene calls are TRBV7-2 and TRBJ1-6, with a weak D call TRBD1 (6 bases). The CDR3 totals 15 residues. The ends were cut back, 5 bases at V and 5 bases at J, with 13 bases in the middle. Germline-derived CDR1 and CDR2 are SGHTA and FQGNSA. The CDR3 is CASSPRQENNSPLHF. DNA for the CDR3: TGTGCCAGCAGCCCCAGACAGGAGAATAATTCACCCCTCCACTTT.

The chain uses TRBV19 and TRBJ1-1, with D maybe TRBD1 (6 bases). Trimming took 3 bases from V and 2 from J, leaving 10 bases between them. CDR3 length: 14 amino acids. Germline assignment: CDR1 LNHDA and CDR2 SQIVND (reference sequence). CDR3 sequence: CASSILDRNTEAFF. The DNA of the CDR3 is TGTGCCAGTAGTATTTTGGACAGAAACACTGAAGCTTTCTTT.

The chain is built from TRBV5-4 and TRBJ1-2; 7 bases fit TRBD1. The germline V gene encodes CDR1 SGHNT and CDR2 YYREEE (reference sequence). CDR3 length: 14 residues. Unmatched junction bases numbered 8, after V lost 1 base and J lost 8 bases. For the CDR3, the DNA is TGTGCCAGCAGCTTGCAGGGGGTTGATGAAGGCTACACCTTC. Amino acid sequence: CASSLQGVDEGYTF.

The chain couples TRBV11-1 to TRBJ1-6; 9 positions agree with TRBD1. There are 14 residues in the CDR3. J gave up 9 bases and V 5 bases, and 5 bases lay outside the gene matches. In germline, CDR1 is SGHAT, CDR2 FQDESV (reference sequence). CDR3 sequence (DNA): TGTGCCAGCAGCAAGACAGGGGGAAGTTCACCCCTCCACTTT. Protein product: CASSKTGGSSPLHF.